Here is one T cell receptor beta chain with its context. As originally analysed: Using reference gene primer amplification, nucleated cell counts were estimated. Using immunoSEQ multiplex PCR, the repertoire was profiled, and TCRdb retains in-frame clones only, with some absent. V and J calls and clone size are copied from that table; D and trimming were computed from the DNA. The top ten clones hold 7% to 9% of a sample with 35,000 to 50,000 clones, 86% of them seen once. The CDR3 spans 16 residues. V shed 1 base, J shed 1 base, and the junction held 0 bases outside the gene matches. The germline V gene encodes CDR1 SGHNT and CDR2 YENEEA. These data belong to a study of blood T cell repertoires in COVID-19. Study details: Donors in the United States, Italy and Spain gave samples during acute or convalescent COVID-19. T cells, B-cell-depleted T cells, or PBMCs supplied cDNA or gDNA.

The rearrangement uses TRBV11-3 and TRBJ2-7; TRBD2 agrees at 14 bases. This TCR was sampled from a man aged 55 to 69 with active COVID-19. The source material was peripheral blood. Here the CDR3 reads CASSLGLAGGSYEQYF. DNA of the CDR3: TGTGCCAGCAGCTTAGGACTAGCGGGAGGGTCCTACGAGCAGTACTTC.